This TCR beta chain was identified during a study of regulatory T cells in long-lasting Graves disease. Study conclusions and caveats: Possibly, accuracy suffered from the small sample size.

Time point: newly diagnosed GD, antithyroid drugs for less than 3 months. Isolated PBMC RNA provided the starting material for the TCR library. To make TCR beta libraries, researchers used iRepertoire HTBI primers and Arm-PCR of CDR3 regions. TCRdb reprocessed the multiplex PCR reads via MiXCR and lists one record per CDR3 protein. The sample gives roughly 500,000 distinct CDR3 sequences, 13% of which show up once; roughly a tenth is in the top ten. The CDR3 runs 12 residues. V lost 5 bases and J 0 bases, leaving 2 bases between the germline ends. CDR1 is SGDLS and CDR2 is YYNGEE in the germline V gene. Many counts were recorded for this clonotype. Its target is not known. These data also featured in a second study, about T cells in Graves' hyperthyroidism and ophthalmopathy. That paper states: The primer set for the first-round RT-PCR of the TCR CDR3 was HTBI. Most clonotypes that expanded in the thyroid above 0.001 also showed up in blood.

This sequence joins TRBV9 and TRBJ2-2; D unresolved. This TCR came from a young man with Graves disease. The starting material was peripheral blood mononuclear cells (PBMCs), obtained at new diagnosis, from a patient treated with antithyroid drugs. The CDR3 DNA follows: TGTGCCAGCAGTGCGAACACCGGGGAGCTGTTTTTT. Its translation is CASSANTGELFF.